The clone carrying this TCR beta chain has more than one count but fewer than ten. Its antigen is not known. These data belong to a study of CD8 T cells in ankylosing spondylitis. Germline CDR1 is SGHRS and CDR2 is YFSETQ. Unmatched junction bases numbered 3, after V lost 3 bases and J lost 5 bases. This CDR3 comprises 14 residues. A quantitative 5'-RACE method, one with molecular barcodes, was used to make TCR beta libraries. TCRdb re-analysed the 5' RACE reads in MiXCR, keeping a single row per CDR3 protein. The sample yields about 750,000 distinct CDR3 sequences, roughly 20% seen once. Study findings and constraints: Made up of under 10 highly homologous variants, a TCR beta motif appeared characteristic of ankylosing spondylitis blood.

The clonotype was recovered from a male donor with ankylosing spondylitis. The rearrangement uses TRBV5-1 and TRBJ2-2, with 8 bases aligning to TRBD1. The material sequenced was blood, either unsorted or a sorted T cell fraction (not recorded which). The CDR3 protein is CASSWDRMTGELFF. The CDR3, as DNA: TGCGCCAGCAGCTGGGACAGGATGACCGGGGAGCTGTTTTTT.